The entry that follows covers one TCR beta chain sequence. Its antigen is undetermined. The sample comes from a study of long-term antiretroviral therapy in people with HIV. Study overall: Samples collected earliest predate the 2015 immediate-ART recommendation by about a decade. Study results and caveats: The blood, collected between about 2003 and 2017, was possibly taken under older ART regimens.

Cryopreserved PBMC numbered 1-10 million per sample before DNA extraction. Samples were assayed with immunoSEQ v3.0 at survey level. Generated by immunoSEQ multiplex PCR, the TCRdb table keeps only in-frame clones and is missing some. The profile shows about 6,700 clones, roughly 70% of them singletons. Germline values: CDR1 MNHEY, CDR2 SMNVEV (reference sequence). V dropped 1 base and J dropped 2 bases, with 7 bases sitting between them. This CDR3 comprises 14 residues. This clonotype was obtained from a man younger than 35 with HIV. Sequences were derived from unsorted PBMCs, sampled 0.1 years before starting antiretroviral therapy. This chain uses TRBV27 with TRBJ2-3, with no clear D. CDR3 coding DNA: TGTGCCAGCAGTTTATACCCCGCCACAGATACGCAGTATTTT. This encodes CASSLYPATDTQYF.